These 15 T cell receptor beta chains share one sample of origin, sequenced in a study of cytomegalovirus exposure and HLA in healthy donors. Generated by immunoSEQ multiplex PCR, the TCRdb table keeps only in-frame clones and is missing some. The sample comprises fewer than 70,000 clones, 85% to 95% of which are singletons, and roughly 6% rests with the top ten. The sample consisted of PBMCs. The origin of the receptors is a woman between 18 and 30 years old in good health and CMV-seropositive.

The rearrangement joins TRBV6-5 to TRBJ1-4, with D possibly matching TRBD1 (5 bases). The CDR3 is 14 amino acids. The V end was cut by 8 bases, the J end by 0 bases, with 10 bases between. Germline loops: CDR1 MNHEY, CDR2 SVGAGI. Here the CDR3 reads CASAPTATNEKLFF. CDR3 sequence (DNA): TGTGCCAGCGCTCCGACAGCAACTAATGAAAAACTGTTTTTT.

The rearrangement joins TRBV28 to TRBJ2-3; 8 bases line up with TRBD1. V lost 4 bases and J lost 2; bases outside the gene matches: 11. The germline gives CDR1 MDHEN, CDR2 SYDVKM. This CDR3 spans 17 amino acids. The CDR3 spells CASSSPLKGQVTDTQYF. CDR3 sequence (DNA): TGTGCCAGCAGTTCGCCTCTTAAGGGACAGGTCACAGATACGCAGTATTTT.

The rearrangement links TRBV4-3 to TRBJ2-3; 7 bases line up with TRBD1. V lost 6 bases to trimming and J lost 0 bases; unmatched junction nucleotides: 3. Germline V gene lookup returns CDR1 LGHNA and CDR2 YSLEER. The CDR3 is made up of 14 amino acids. The DNA of the CDR3 is TGCGCCAGCAGTGAGGGACAGAGCACAGATACGCAGTATTTT. It codes for CASSEGQSTDTQYF.

The J gene is TRBJ2-1, the V gene TRBV20-1; D is perhaps TRBD2 (6 bases). V gave up 6 bases and J gave up 5 bases, with 8 bases separating them. This CDR3 is built from 11 residues. Germline CDR1 is DFQATT and CDR2 is SNEGSKA (reference sequence). The CDR3 loop reads CSAGTHNEQFF. The CDR3 region has the DNA TGCAGTGCGGGGACTCACAATGAGCAGTTCTTC.

The count of this clone is one. The chain couples TRBV28 to TRBJ2-1; unclear D gene. This CDR3 spans 12 amino acids. Germline CDR1 reads MDHEN; CDR2 reads SYDVKM. The V end lost 11 bases, the J end lost 13 bases, and 21 bases lay between the germline ends. The CDR3 DNA reads TGTGCCGCGGCGAAGTCGGTGTTAGATCAGTTCTTC. Amino acid sequence: CAAAKSVLDQFF.

The rearrangement uses TRBV29-1 and TRBJ1-6; 8 positions agree with TRBD1. The ends lost 6 bases at V and 0 bases at J; junction bases unmatched: 4. CDR1 is SQVTM and CDR2 is ANQGSEA in the germline V gene. This CDR3 is 15 amino acids long. CDR3 region: CSVRTGSSYNSPLHF. The DNA for the CDR3 is TGCAGCGTCAGGACAGGGAGCTCCTATAATTCACCCCTCCACTTT.

V gene TRBV28 combines with J gene TRBJ2-2; D remains unclear. The V gene lost 10 bases and the J gene lost 0 bases, with 9 bases spanning the gap. There are 13 residues in the CDR3. CDR1 is MDHEN and CDR2 is SYDVKM in the germline V gene. The CDR3 nucleotides are TGTGCCATCCTACAGCCGAACACCGGGGAGCTGTTTTTT. Translating gives CAILQPNTGELFF.

V gene TRBV28 combines with J gene TRBJ2-3; possible D gene TRBD2, 6 bases. Germline-derived CDR1 and CDR2 are MDHEN and SYDVKM. The CDR3 runs 14 residues. The V and J ends lost 5 bases and 2 bases respectively, with 11 bases between them. DNA of the CDR3: TGTGCCAGCAGTATTGAGGGACTCACAGATACGCAGTATTTT. Protein sequence: CASSIEGLTDTQYF.

The CDR3 nucleotides read TGTGCCAGTAGCATAAGCGGGAGAGAGACCCAGTACTTC. Amino acids: CASSISGRETQYF. The J gene is TRBJ2-5, the V gene TRBV19; 8 positions agree with TRBD2. The germline CDR1 and CDR2 sequences are LNHDA and SQIVND (reference sequence). Trimming took 6 bases from V and 4 from J; bases not matched to a gene: 4. This CDR3 is built from 13 residues.

This chain connects TRBV2 to TRBJ2-6; TRBD2 aligns across 8 bases. This CDR3 has 16 residues. The ends lost 8 bases at V and 4 bases at J; junction bases unmatched: 10. CDR1 and CDR2 (germline): SNHLY, FYNNEI. The CDR3 region is CASSPLREAGANVLTF. In nucleotides, the CDR3 is TGTGCCAGCTCGCCCTTGCGGGAGGCCGGGGCCAACGTCCTGACTTTC.

In this sample, this clone turned up once. The genes are TRBV4-2 and TRBJ2-5; the D gene is possibly TRBD2 (5 bases). V was shortened by 2 bases and J by 3 bases, with 10 bases between the two germline ends. Per the germline V gene, CDR1 is LGHNA and CDR2 is YNFKEQ. The CDR3 is 14 amino acids. CDR3 sequence reads: CASSQFSVKETQYF. CDR3 DNA: TGTGCCAGCAGCCAATTTAGCGTAAAAGAGACCCAGTACTTC.

The rearrangement joins TRBV20-1 to TRBJ2-7; no clear D gene. Between the trimmed V and J ends, which lost 6 bases and 5 bases, there was a span of 8 bases. This CDR3 has 10 residues. Germline CDR1 is DFQATT and CDR2 is SNEGSKA (reference sequence). As DNA, the CDR3 is TGCAGTGCCGACTTTAACGAGCAGTACTTC. Protein: CSADFNEQYF.

The chain joins TRBV7-9 to TRBJ2-7; perhaps TRBD1 as D (6 bases). Germline-derived CDR1 and CDR2 are SEHNR and FQNEAQ (reference sequence). V was trimmed by 3 bases and J by 5 bases, leaving 11 bases between them. CDR3 size: 13 residues. As DNA, the CDR3 is TGTGCCAGCAGCTTGTACAGGGCCCACGAGCAGTACTTC. It translates to CASSLYRAHEQYF.

V and J are TRBV7-6 and TRBJ2-5, with D tentatively TRBD2 (6 bases). The germline CDR1 and CDR2 sequences are SGHVS and FNYEAQ. The CDR3 runs 16 residues. V gave up 2 bases and J gave up 5 bases, with 18 bases separating them. This CDR3 reads CASSLIRQEGRETQYF. CDR3 bases: TGTGCCAGCAGCTTAATCCGCCAGGAGGGTAGGGAGACCCAGTACTTC.

The chain couples TRBV28 to TRBJ2-3; 13 nucleotides align to TRBD2. The ends lost 6 bases at V and 6 bases at J; junction bases unmatched: 12. The CDR3 is 17 residues long. From germline, CDR1 is MDHEN and CDR2 SYDVKM. The CDR3: CASSWTSGRSILDTQYF. The CDR3 nucleotides read TGTGCCAGCAGCTGGACTAGCGGGAGATCGATTTTGGATACGCAGTATTTT.